This TCR beta chain was retrieved from a study of beta chain features in type 1 diabetes (dated by TCRdb to the late 2010s). For the study in its entirety: No differences in mean age, gender distribution, total cell number or subset yield were found between patients and healthy donors. A total of about 100,000,000 sorted cells were examined across all samples, and RNA yield correlated strongly with the number of cells per subset. Whereas all 28 donors provided naive and central memory subsets, regulatory and stem cell-like memory subsets were isolated from just 8 patients and roughly 8 healthy donors. The study compared TCRB repertoires of sorted circulating CD4+ T cell subsets between recently diagnosed type 1 diabetes patients and matched healthy donors. Broad study findings and their caveats: Sequencing cDNA rather than genomic DNA could over-represent highly expressing activated cells, although activation and CD3 levels did not differ between groups. In all four CD4+ subsets, TCRB CDR3 length was moderately but significantly shorter in type 1 diabetes patients. At VDJ recombination sites, patients with type 1 diabetes made fewer insertions and deleted more nucleotides, a pattern implying thymic rearrangement abnormalities. HLA sub-analyses involved small numbers of individuals, so any influence of HLA type on TCRB rearrangement remained unresolved. Naive, central memory and regulatory TCRB repertoires appeared more similar among patients than among healthy donors. PCR may preferentially amplify shorter templates, but because patient and control samples were amplified and corrected together, any resulting skew would affect both groups equally.

The CDR3 has 14 amino acids, counting the end cysteine and phenylalanine. Of all the DNA, just the CDR3 is kept, 42 bases in frame from base 1. Unmatched junction bases come to 2, with V trimmed by 4 bases and J by 4 bases. The germline V gene (reference sequence) sets CDR1 to LNHDA and CDR2 to SQIVND. Comments on this clone: Its antigen is not yet known. No quality values exist for individual bases; no much larger clone is one base distant.

Each donor gave one peripheral blood draw, approximately 0.11 L on average, collected into heparinised tubes. A BD FACSAria II was used to sort naive, central memory, regulatory and stem cell-like memory CD4+ T cells with a panel that included CD45RO, CCR7, CD25, CD127, CD95 and CD27. Purity was above 98% for every sorted population. PBMCs were separated immediately by Lymphoprep density gradient centrifugation and were stained directly, without being cultured. Samples were stained and sorted in pairs, with one healthy donor and one patient per experiment, so that batch effects were minimized. The entire amount of isolated RNA was reverse transcribed using the High Capacity cDNA Reverse Transcription Kit, so the sequenced TCRB transcripts were expressed ones. Deep immunoSEQ sequencing was performed on naive, central memory and regulatory T cell samples, with an average of about 3.6 million total reads per sample. Sorted cells were lysed in RLT buffer and RNA was extracted with DNase-treated RNeasy Micro or Mini kits, depending on cell number. To prevent cross-contamination, every cell subset was processed on its own, while patient and healthy donor samples were processed together. The immunoSEQ multiplex PCR was used to amplify TCRB sequences from cDNA, generating 87-bp fragments that spanned the CDR3 region. Sequencing of the amplicons was performed on the Illumina HiSeq platform. The source study handled its data this way. Synthetic template baselines were used to correct PCR bias computationally, reads within Hamming distance 2 were collapsed together, and singletons that could not be merged were discarded. Reads were aligned against IMGT to assign V, D and J genes, CDR3 length and insertions or deletions at six rearrangement sites. Clonotype counts were normalized to sorted cell number within each subset before computing true diversity and Gini coefficients with the tcR R package. The overlap coefficient, calculated on TCRB nucleotide sequences, was used to quantify repertoire sharing. Out-of-frame TCRB sequences from naive cells were analyzed to stand in for the pre-selection repertoire. TCRdb carries this immuneACCESS record with in-frame sequences only. Its versions omit some clonotypes, under half of them owing to an unresolved V gene in the studies checked, with the rest unexplained. V and J calls and clone size are copied from that table; D and trimming were computed from the DNA. The sample table contains hundreds of thousands of clones; only one count was recorded for over 11% of them. The ten most abundant clones make up roughly 0.04% of the sample.

The chain is made from TRBV19 and TRBJ2-2; TRBD1 aligns with 8 central bases. The sequence came from a man younger than 35 with type 1 diabetes. The sample taken for sequencing was naive CD4+ T cells from blood. The sample's cell subset or site, from its label and the paper: true naive CD4+ T cells. The nucleotides read TGTGCCAGTAGTACGGACAGGGCCACCGGGGAGCTGTTTTTT. It is translated as CASSTDRATGELFF.